These T cell receptor beta chains were read from a single sample in a study of PD-L1 blockade in urothelial cancer. Method: immunoSEQ multiplex PCR; TCRdb's copy keeps in-frame clones and lacks some. The sample consists of under 55,000 clones, about 87% of them appearing once. The input for sequencing was PBMCs, taken around atezolizumab (anti-PD-L1) treatment. The origin of the receptors is a man in his forties with urothelial cancer. CDR3s include the opening cysteine and the closing phenylalanine or tryptophan. The D gene is left open where the match is weak. A row's size may be missing; if present it is once, few, many or a size class.

V: TRBV10-2
length: 16
J: TRBJ2-7
size: .
D: TRBD1
DNA: TGCGCCAGCAGTGAACCCCGGGACAGCCTTTCCTACGAGCAGTACTTC
CDR3: CASSEPRDSLSYEQYF

V: TRBV27
length: 14
J: TRBJ2-7
size: few
D: .
DNA: TGTGCCACCACAACAGGGTACTACCCCTACGAGCAGTACTTC
CDR3: CATTTGYYPYEQYF

V: TRBV30
length: 13
J: TRBJ1-2
size: .
D: TRBD1
DNA: TGTGCCTGGAGTGTAATGACAGGGGAGGGCTACACCTTC
CDR3: CAWSVMTGEGYTF

V: TRBV18
length: 13
J: TRBJ1-1
size: .
D: .
DNA: TGTGCCAGCTCACCGAAGCGGAACACTGAAGCTTTCTTT
CDR3: CASSPKRNTEAFF

V: TRBV7-3
length: 17
J: TRBJ2-3
size: .
D: TRBD2
DNA: TGTGCCAGCAGCTTAAGTCAACTAGCGGGAGGGAGAGATACGCAGTATTTT
CDR3: CASSLSQLAGGRDTQYF

V: TRBV13
length: 15
J: TRBJ2-4
size: .
D: .
DNA: TGTGCCAGCAGCAATTTTGCAGTAGCCAAAAACATTCAGTACTTC
CDR3: CASSNFAVAKNIQYF

V: TRBV6-6
length: 15
J: TRBJ1-2
size: .
D: TRBD1
DNA: TGTGCCAGCAGCCCAAGGACAGGGGATAGCTATGGCTACACCTTC
CDR3: CASSPRTGDSYGYTF

V: TRBV9
length: 16
J: TRBJ2-2
size: .
D: TRBD2
DNA: TGTGCCAGCAGCTTCAGGATCGGGAGGGACACCGGGGAGCTGTTTTTT
CDR3: CASSFRIGRDTGELFF

V: TRBV28
length: 12
J: TRBJ1-5
size: .
D: .
DNA: TGTGCCAGCAGTTACCCGGACATACGCCAGCATTTT
CDR3: CASSYPDIRQHF

V: TRBV4-1
length: 16
J: TRBJ2-1
size: .
D: TRBD2
DNA: TGCGCCAGCAGCCAAGAAGAAGCGGGAGGGTCCAATGAGCAGTTCTTC
CDR3: CASSQEEAGGSNEQFF

V: TRBV27
length: 16
J: TRBJ2-2
size: .
D: .
DNA: TGTGCCAGCAGTTTTCAGGGAAACCTCAACACCGGGGAGCTGTTTTTT
CDR3: CASSFQGNLNTGELFF

V: TRBV28
length: 14
J: TRBJ1-1
size: .
D: .
DNA: TGTGCCAGCAGTTTGGTCCCGGTAAACACTGAAGCTTTCTTT
CDR3: CASSLVPVNTEAFF

V: TRBV18
length: 14
J: TRBJ2-7
size: .
D: TRBD2
DNA: TGTGCCAGCTCCGGGGGAGGGGTGGAAGGCGAGCAGTACTTC
CDR3: CASSGGGVEGEQYF

V: TRBV6-5
length: 15
J: TRBJ2-5
size: .
D: .
DNA: TGTGCCAGCAGTTACGACCCCTCTAGAGCAGAGACCCAGTACTTC
CDR3: CASSYDPSRAETQYF

V: TRBV18
length: 11
J: TRBJ2-5
size: .
D: .
DNA: TGTGCCAGCTCAACTGAAGAGACCCAGTACTTC
CDR3: CASSTEETQYF

V: TRBV9
length: 15
J: TRBJ2-2
size: .
D: TRBD2
DNA: TGTGCCAGCTCTCTTTGGCCGGGAGGGACCGGGGAGCTGTTTTTT
CDR3: CASSLWPGGTGELFF

V: TRBV19
length: 14
J: TRBJ1-5
size: .
D: .
DNA: TGTGCCAGTGAAACAGGGTACGGCAATCAGCCCCAGCATTTT
CDR3: CASETGYGNQPQHF

V: TRBV10-3
length: 15
J: TRBJ2-1
size: .
D: .
DNA: TGTGCCATCAGTGAGTCGATAGCATGGGGGCATGAGCAGTTCTTC
CDR3: CAISESIAWGHEQFF

V: TRBV11-3
length: 15
J: TRBJ2-5
size: .
D: .
DNA: TGTGCCAGCAGCGCCCGATCAGGATCACAAGAGACCCAGTACTTC
CDR3: CASSARSGSQETQYF

V: TRBV4-1
length: 21
J: TRBJ2-1
size: .
D: TRBD2
DNA: TGCGCCAGCAGCCAACCCTGGACGAGACTAGCGGGAGGCGCTGCCTACAATGAGCAGTTCTTC
CDR3: CASSQPWTRLAGGAAYNEQFF

V: TRBV5-1
length: 15
J: TRBJ2-1
size: .
D: .
DNA: TGCGCCAGCAGCTTAGCACTCCTGACTGGCAATGAGCAGTTCTTC
CDR3: CASSLALLTGNEQFF

V: TRBV19
length: 15
J: TRBJ2-6
size: .
D: TRBD1
DNA: TGTGCCAGTGCTCAGGGGGCGCCTGGGGCCAACGTCCTGACTTTC
CDR3: CASAQGAPGANVLTF

V: TRBV5-6
length: 15
J: TRBJ2-5
size: .
D: TRBD2
DNA: TGTGCCAGCAGCTTGGTTAGCGGGATTGGGGAGACCCAGTACTTC
CDR3: CASSLVSGIGETQYF

V: TRBV7-2
length: 16
J: TRBJ2-2
size: .
D: TRBD2
DNA: TGTGCCAGCAGACTAGCTAGCGGGACGAGCACCGGGGAGCTGTTTTTT
CDR3: CASRLASGTSTGELFF

V: TRBV30
length: 13
J: TRBJ2-7
size: few
D: .
DNA: TGTGCCTGGAGTGTACACGGGACCTACGAGCAGTACTTC
CDR3: CAWSVHGTYEQYF

V: TRBV19
length: 14
J: TRBJ1-1
size: .
D: TRBD1
DNA: TGTGCCAGTAGTAAGGGGACAGGGACCACTGAAGCTTTCTTT
CDR3: CASSKGTGTTEAFF

V: TRBV7-3
length: 14
J: TRBJ2-2
size: .
D: TRBD1
DNA: TGTGCCAGCACCGGGACAGGCAACACCGGGGAGCTGTTTTTT
CDR3: CASTGTGNTGELFF

V: TRBV6-1
length: 13
J: TRBJ2-5
size: .
D: .
DNA: TGTGCCAGCAGTGAAGCCAGGGAAGAGACCCAGTACTTC
CDR3: CASSEAREETQYF

V: TRBV5-4
length: 14
J: TRBJ2-7
size: .
D: TRBD2
DNA: TGTGCCAGCAGCCGCGGGGTAGCGGGAGACGAGCAGTACTTC
CDR3: CASSRGVAGDEQYF

V: TRBV30
length: 14
J: TRBJ1-1
size: .
D: .
DNA: TGTGCCTGGACCTCGGACAGATTAAACACTGAAGCTTTCTTT
CDR3: CAWTSDRLNTEAFF

V: TRBV29-1
length: 13
J: TRBJ1-2
size: .
D: TRBD1
DNA: TGCAGCGTTGAACACAACAGGGGGAATGGCTACACCTTC
CDR3: CSVEHNRGNGYTF

V: TRBV28
length: 15
J: TRBJ1-4
size: .
D: .
DNA: .
CDR3: CASSTSTAFNEKLFF

V: TRBV10-3
length: 13
J: TRBJ2-2
size: .
D: TRBD2
DNA: TGTGCCATCAAAGGGCGGGAGTCCGGGGAGCTGTTTTTT
CDR3: CAIKGRESGELFF

V: TRBV14
length: 14
J: TRBJ2-7
size: .
D: .
DNA: TGTGCCAGCAAGGGGCCTGGACCGTCCGGCGAGCAGTACTTC
CDR3: CASKGPGPSGEQYF

V: TRBV28
length: 13
J: TRBJ2-5
size: .
D: .
DNA: TGTGCCAGCAGTTTAGCCGCTCCGGGGACCCAGTACTTC
CDR3: CASSLAAPGTQYF

V: TRBV5-1
length: 15
J: TRBJ2-1
size: .
D: .
DNA: TGCGCCAGCAGCTTGACAGCGGGCTCCTACAATGAGCAGTTCTTC
CDR3: CASSLTAGSYNEQFF

V: TRBV7-8
length: 17
J: TRBJ2-4
size: .
D: TRBD2
DNA: TGTGCCAGCAGCGTCAACCCTAGCGGAGTAGCCAAAAACATTCAGTACTTC
CDR3: CASSVNPSGVAKNIQYF

V: TRBV15
length: 12
J: TRBJ2-7
size: few
D: .
DNA: TGTGCCACCCGTACAGGGTTTAAGGAGCAGTACTTC
CDR3: CATRTGFKEQYF

V: TRBV2
length: 11
J: TRBJ2-7
size: .
D: .
DNA: TGTGCCAGCAGGGGCAGTGTGTCAACTTACTTC
CDR3: CASRGSVSTYF

V: TRBV4-1
length: 13
J: TRBJ2-1
size: few
D: .
DNA: TGCGCCAGCGGCGGCTGGCCTACGGATGAGCAGTTCTTC
CDR3: CASGGWPTDEQFF

V: TRBV30
length: 13
J: TRBJ2-2
size: .
D: TRBD2
DNA: TGTGCCTGGACTAGCGGGAGTCCCGGGGAGCTGTTTTTT
CDR3: CAWTSGSPGELFF

V: TRBV27
length: 13
J: TRBJ2-7
size: .
D: TRBD1
DNA: TGTGCCAGCCATAGACAGGGGGCCTACGAGCAGTACTTC
CDR3: CASHRQGAYEQYF

V: TRBV21-1
length: 13
J: TRBJ1-3
size: .
D: .
DNA: TGTGCCAGCAGCATGAGTGCTGGAAACACCATATATTTT
CDR3: CASSMSAGNTIYF

V: TRBV5-5
length: 15
J: TRBJ2-2
size: once
D: .
DNA: TGTGCCAGCAGCAGGCCGGGACTGAACACCGGGGAGCTGTTTTTT
CDR3: CASSRPGLNTGELFF

V: TRBV28
length: 14
J: TRBJ1-1
size: few
D: .
DNA: TGTGCCAGCAGTTTTGGGGGGAGGAACACTGAAGCTTTCTTT
CDR3: CASSFGGRNTEAFF

V: TRBV7-2
length: 15
J: TRBJ2-5
size: .
D: TRBD2
DNA: TGTGCCAGCAGCTTAGGGACTAGCGGGAGTGGAGCCCAGTACTTC
CDR3: CASSLGTSGSGAQYF